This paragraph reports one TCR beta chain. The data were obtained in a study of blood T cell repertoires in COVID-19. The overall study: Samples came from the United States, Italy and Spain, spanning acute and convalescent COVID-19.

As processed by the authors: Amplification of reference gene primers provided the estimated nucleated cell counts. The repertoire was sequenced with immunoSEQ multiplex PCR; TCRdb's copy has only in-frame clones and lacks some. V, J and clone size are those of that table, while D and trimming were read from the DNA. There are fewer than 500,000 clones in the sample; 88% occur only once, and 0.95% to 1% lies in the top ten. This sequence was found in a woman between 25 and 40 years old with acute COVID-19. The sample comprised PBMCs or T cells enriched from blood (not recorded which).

CDR3 region: CASLGLAGREGIETQYF. The CDR3 DNA reads TGTGCCAGCTTGGGACTAGCGGGGCGAGAGGGGATAGAGACCCAGTACTTC. The chain recombines TRBV2 with TRBJ2-5, with 13 bases aligning to TRBD2. This CDR3 contains 17 residues. The germline CDR1 and CDR2 sequences are SNHLY and FYNNEI. J gave up 4 bases and V 8 bases, and 13 bases lay outside the gene matches. Supplemented by reference TRBV2 and TRBJ2-5, the full variable domain reads EPEVTQTPSHQVTQMGQEVILRCVPISNHLYFYWYRQILGQKVEFLVSFYNNEISEKSEIFDDQFSVERPDGSNFTLKIRSTKLEDSAMYFCASLGLAGREGIETQYFGPGTRLLVL.